A selection of T cell receptor beta chains follows, all from one sample in a study of blood T cells in healthy people across ages. TCRdb independently ran MiXCR on the 5' RACE reads; one entry per CDR3 protein. The sample has roughly 550,000 distinct CDR3 sequences, more than 20% seen once; the top ten hold 8.7%. This sample was also put to use in a study of T cells of mothers and their children.

Sample: blood. These TCRs come from a boy younger than 18 in good health. The CDR3 runs from the conserved cysteine through the conserved F or W. The D gene is left open where the match is weak. A row's size may be missing; if present it is once, few, many or a size class.

d_call: -; clone_size: -; v_call: TRBV28; j_call: TRBJ2-1; cdr3_nt: TGTGCCAGCAGTTCCCCCGGACGGAGAATCTACAATGAGCAGTTCTTC; cdr3_aa: CASSSPGRRIYNEQFF
d_call: -; clone_size: -; v_call: TRBV2; j_call: TRBJ2-3; cdr3_nt: TGTGCCAGCAGTGAAGAAGTTAGCACAGATACGCAGTATTTT; cdr3_aa: CASSEEVSTDTQYF
d_call: -; clone_size: few; v_call: TRBV7-2; j_call: TRBJ1-3; cdr3_nt: TGTGCCAGCAGCTTAGTCTGGGGCTCTGGAAACACCATATATTTT; cdr3_aa: CASSLVWGSGNTIYF
d_call: -; clone_size: -; v_call: TRBV9; j_call: TRBJ2-7; cdr3_nt: TGTGCCAGCAGCGCAGGTCGGACCTGGGGCGGAGACGAGCAGTACTTC; cdr3_aa: CASSAGRTWGGDEQYF
d_call: TRBD2; clone_size: -; v_call: TRBV7-9; j_call: TRBJ2-4; cdr3_nt: TGTGCCAGCAGCCCGAAGGGCGGGGGGTTAGCCAAAAACATTCAGTACTTC; cdr3_aa: CASSPKGGGLAKNIQYF
d_call: TRBD1; clone_size: -; v_call: TRBV18; j_call: TRBJ2-4; cdr3_nt: TGTGCCAGCTCACCACCGGTGGGACAGGGAGAAAACATTCAGTACTTC; cdr3_aa: CASSPPVGQGENIQYF
d_call: -; clone_size: few; v_call: TRBV12-3/TRBV12-4; j_call: TRBJ2-1; cdr3_nt: TGTGCCAGCAGTTACAGGCCGGGGGAGCAGTTCTTC; cdr3_aa: CASSYRPGEQFF
d_call: TRBD2; clone_size: few; v_call: TRBV7-9; j_call: TRBJ2-1; cdr3_nt: TGTGCCAGCAGCTTCTCTAGCGGGGTCGGTACTGAGCAGTTCTTC; cdr3_aa: CASSFSSGVGTEQFF
d_call: TRBD2; clone_size: -; v_call: TRBV10-3; j_call: TRBJ2-2; cdr3_nt: TGTGCCATCAGTGTTGATGGCGGGAGGAACACCGGGGAGCTGTTTTTT; cdr3_aa: CAISVDGGRNTGELFF
d_call: TRBD1; clone_size: few; v_call: TRBV6-2/TRBV6-3; j_call: TRBJ1-1; cdr3_nt: TGTGCCAGCAGGCCTCTCGACAGGGATGGGACTGAAGCTTTCTTT; cdr3_aa: CASRPLDRDGTEAFF
d_call: -; clone_size: many; v_call: TRBV27; j_call: TRBJ1-5; cdr3_nt: TGTGCCAGCAGTCTAATTGGTACGGGGAGCAATCAGCCCCAGCATTTT; cdr3_aa: CASSLIGTGSNQPQHF
d_call: TRBD2; clone_size: -; v_call: TRBV7-2; j_call: TRBJ2-1; cdr3_nt: TGTGCCAGCAGTCTCTCTAGCGGGAGGCCCTACAATGAGCAGTTCTTC; cdr3_aa: CASSLSSGRPYNEQFF
d_call: -; clone_size: few; v_call: TRBV5-1; j_call: TRBJ2-7; cdr3_nt: TGCGCCAGCAGCTGGACCCGGGACACATCCTACGAGCAGTACTTC; cdr3_aa: CASSWTRDTSYEQYF
d_call: -; clone_size: few; v_call: TRBV9; j_call: TRBJ1-4; cdr3_nt: TGTGCCAGCAGCCAAGGGAGGCGGGGTGAAAAACTGTTTTTT; cdr3_aa: CASSQGRRGEKLFF
d_call: -; clone_size: -; v_call: TRBV29-1; j_call: TRBJ2-5; cdr3_nt: TGCAGCGTTGAGGGGAACGCCATCTTGGGACACCAAGAGACCCAGTACTTC; cdr3_aa: CSVEGNAILGHQETQYF
d_call: -; clone_size: -; v_call: TRBV9; j_call: TRBJ2-3; cdr3_nt: TGTGCCAGCAGCGTAGGATCCGGGGGATTGGTAGATACGCAGTATTTT; cdr3_aa: CASSVGSGGLVDTQYF
d_call: -; clone_size: -; v_call: TRBV20-1; j_call: TRBJ2-7; cdr3_nt: TGCAGTGCTCTGTCAGAGAGCTCTTACGAGCAGTACTTC; cdr3_aa: CSALSESSYEQYF
d_call: -; clone_size: few; v_call: TRBV20-1; j_call: TRBJ2-1; cdr3_nt: TGCAGTGCTAGGTTCCGGAGCAATGAGCAGTTCTTC; cdr3_aa: CSARFRSNEQFF
d_call: -; clone_size: -; v_call: TRBV7-3; j_call: TRBJ2-4; cdr3_nt: TGTGCCAGCAGCTCGTCCGCCGTAAGCATTCAGTACTTC; cdr3_aa: CASSSSAVSIQYF
d_call: TRBD1; clone_size: few; v_call: TRBV6-5; j_call: TRBJ2-4; cdr3_nt: TGTGCCAGCAGCCCACAGGGGTTGGACAAAAACATTCAGTACTTC; cdr3_aa: CASSPQGLDKNIQYF
d_call: -; clone_size: -; v_call: TRBV5-1; j_call: TRBJ1-5; cdr3_nt: TGCGCCAGCAGCTTGACAGGGAAAACCAATCAGCCCCAGCATTTT; cdr3_aa: CASSLTGKTNQPQHF
d_call: -; clone_size: few; v_call: TRBV7-9; j_call: TRBJ1-4; cdr3_nt: TGTGCCAGCAGGGCAGGGACGAAACTGTTTTTT; cdr3_aa: CASRAGTKLFF
d_call: -; clone_size: -; v_call: TRBV15; j_call: TRBJ2-1; cdr3_nt: TGTGCCACCAGCTCCTACATCAATGAGCAGTTCTTC; cdr3_aa: CATSSYINEQFF
d_call: -; clone_size: few; v_call: TRBV14; j_call: TRBJ2-5; cdr3_nt: TGTGCCAGCAGCCACGACACTTCCCCGGAGTACTTC; cdr3_aa: CASSHDTSPEYF
d_call: -; clone_size: -; v_call: TRBV27; j_call: TRBJ2-1; cdr3_nt: TGTGCCAGCAGAGAACAGGGGGGGGCGGTCAATGAGCAGTTCTTC; cdr3_aa: CASREQGGAVNEQFF
d_call: -; clone_size: once; v_call: TRBV15; j_call: TRBJ2-7; cdr3_nt: TGTGCCACCAGCGGGGCGGGACGGGCGTCCTACGAGCAGTACTTC; cdr3_aa: CATSGAGRASYEQYF
d_call: -; clone_size: few; v_call: TRBV20-1; j_call: TRBJ2-5; cdr3_nt: TGCAGTGCTGGGAAACCCGGAAAAGAGACCCAGTACTTC; cdr3_aa: CSAGKPGKETQYF
d_call: -; clone_size: few; v_call: TRBV7-8; j_call: TRBJ2-5; cdr3_nt: TGTGCCAGCAGCCGGAGTAGAACAAGAGAGACCCAGTACTTC; cdr3_aa: CASSRSRTRETQYF
d_call: -; clone_size: -; v_call: TRBV18; j_call: TRBJ2-7; cdr3_nt: TGTGCCAGCTCACCGGGGAGCGGCTACGAGCAGTACTTC; cdr3_aa: CASSPGSGYEQYF
d_call: -; clone_size: -; v_call: TRBV20-1; j_call: TRBJ2-7; cdr3_nt: TGCAGTGCTAGAGCGGGTACAGGGATATCCTACGAGCAGTACTTC; cdr3_aa: CSARAGTGISYEQYF
d_call: TRBD2; clone_size: -; v_call: TRBV7-8; j_call: TRBJ2-3; cdr3_nt: TGTGCCAGCAGCTTGGCGGCTAGCGGGTTTTCAGATACGCAGTATTTT; cdr3_aa: CASSLAASGFSDTQYF
d_call: -; clone_size: -; v_call: TRBV20-1; j_call: TRBJ2-5; cdr3_nt: TGCAGTGCTAGTTCTCCCAACCAAGAGACCCAGTACTTC; cdr3_aa: CSASSPNQETQYF
d_call: -; clone_size: -; v_call: TRBV29-1; j_call: TRBJ2-1; cdr3_nt: TGCAGCGTTGCCGCAGCGGGTTTGAATGAGCAGTTCTTC; cdr3_aa: CSVAAAGLNEQFF
d_call: -; clone_size: -; v_call: TRBV29-1; j_call: TRBJ2-7; cdr3_nt: TGCAGCGTTGTATCGACAACCTCCTACGAGCAGTACTTC; cdr3_aa: CSVVSTTSYEQYF
d_call: -; clone_size: -; v_call: TRBV6-5; j_call: TRBJ2-7; cdr3_nt: TGTGCCAGCAGTTACGGGATAGGGAACGAGCAGTACTTC; cdr3_aa: CASSYGIGNEQYF
d_call: TRBD2; clone_size: -; v_call: TRBV4-3; j_call: TRBJ2-2; cdr3_nt: TGCGCCAGCAGCCCGACTAGCGGGAAAGCCGGGGAGCTGTTTTTT; cdr3_aa: CASSPTSGKAGELFF
d_call: -; clone_size: many; v_call: TRBV29-1; j_call: TRBJ1-6; cdr3_nt: TGCAGCGTTGCTGACCTCCCGGAATCACCCCTCCACTTT; cdr3_aa: CSVADLPESPLHF
d_call: TRBD1; clone_size: once; v_call: TRBV3-1; j_call: TRBJ2-1; cdr3_nt: TGTGCCAGCAGCGAACGACAGGGTCTTAATGAGCAGTTCTTC; cdr3_aa: CASSERQGLNEQFF
d_call: TRBD1; clone_size: -; v_call: TRBV20-1; j_call: TRBJ2-1; cdr3_nt: TGCAGTGCTAGTAGGGGACAGGGGGGTTCTAATGAGCAGTTCTTC; cdr3_aa: CSASRGQGGSNEQFF
d_call: TRBD2; clone_size: -; v_call: TRBV6-5; j_call: TRBJ2-5; cdr3_nt: TGTGCCAGCGGAACTAGCGGGAGTTTGGAAGAGACCCAGTACTTC; cdr3_aa: CASGTSGSLEETQYF
d_call: -; clone_size: few; v_call: TRBV6-5; j_call: TRBJ2-3; cdr3_nt: TGTGCCAGCAGTTCCGTACAGGGTGAGGCAGATACGCAGTATTTT; cdr3_aa: CASSSVQGEADTQYF
d_call: TRBD1; clone_size: -; v_call: TRBV7-3; j_call: TRBJ2-7; cdr3_nt: TGTGCCAGCAGCTTGGGACAGAGGAACGAGCAGTACTTC; cdr3_aa: CASSLGQRNEQYF
d_call: -; clone_size: -; v_call: TRBV28; j_call: TRBJ2-1; cdr3_nt: TGTGCCAGCAGTTTTAGTTCCCTTAGGCATGAGCAGTTCTTC; cdr3_aa: CASSFSSLRHEQFF
d_call: TRBD2; clone_size: few; v_call: TRBV23-1; j_call: TRBJ2-7; cdr3_nt: TGCGCCAGCCCCCAGAAGACTAGCGGGGGCCCTCTCTCCTACGAGCAGTACTTC; cdr3_aa: CASPQKTSGGPLSYEQYF
d_call: -; clone_size: -; v_call: TRBV7-2; j_call: TRBJ2-3; cdr3_nt: TGTGCCAGCAGCGAGGATGGGAGCACAGATACGCAGTATTTT; cdr3_aa: CASSEDGSTDTQYF
d_call: -; clone_size: few; v_call: TRBV20-1; j_call: TRBJ2-7; cdr3_nt: TGCAGTGCAATTACAGGGATTGAGGCGGACGAGCAGTACTTC; cdr3_aa: CSAITGIEADEQYF
d_call: TRBD2; clone_size: -; v_call: TRBV9; j_call: TRBJ2-1; cdr3_nt: TGCGCCAGCAGCGCCCAGGGGTCGGGGGGGGTCTACAATGAGCAGTTCTTC; cdr3_aa: CASSAQGSGGVYNEQFF
d_call: -; clone_size: once; v_call: TRBV4-3; j_call: TRBJ1-1; cdr3_nt: TGCGCCAGCAGCCAAGATGATAACTCACGAGGGAACACTGAAGCTTTCTTT; cdr3_aa: CASSQDDNSRGNTEAFF
d_call: TRBD1; clone_size: few; v_call: TRBV29-1; j_call: TRBJ2-5; cdr3_nt: TGCAGCGGGTCAGGACAGGGGGCTACCCCCAGCCAAGAGACCCAGTACTTC; cdr3_aa: CSGSGQGATPSQETQYF
d_call: -; clone_size: few; v_call: TRBV21-1; j_call: TRBJ2-7; cdr3_nt: TGTGCCAACTCCCTCTGGGGCGAGAAAGTGGCCTACGAGCAGTACTTC; cdr3_aa: CANSLWGEKVAYEQYF
d_call: -; clone_size: few; v_call: TRBV28; j_call: TRBJ2-5; cdr3_nt: TGTGCCAGCTTGGACTGGGGGGAAGAGACCCAGTACTTC; cdr3_aa: CASLDWGEETQYF
d_call: TRBD1; clone_size: -; v_call: TRBV20-1; j_call: TRBJ2-1; cdr3_nt: TGCAGTGCTACCAGACAGGGGGTCCGCTATGAGCAGTTCTTC; cdr3_aa: CSATRQGVRYEQFF
d_call: -; clone_size: few; v_call: TRBV9; j_call: TRBJ2-7; cdr3_nt: TGTGCTAGCAGCGGATCGGAGGCTCGGGACGAGCAGTACTTC; cdr3_aa: CASSGSEARDEQYF
d_call: -; clone_size: -; v_call: TRBV4-3; j_call: TRBJ2-7; cdr3_nt: TGCGCCAGCAGCCAAGATTGGCACCCAAGGTACGAGCAGTACTTC; cdr3_aa: CASSQDWHPRYEQYF